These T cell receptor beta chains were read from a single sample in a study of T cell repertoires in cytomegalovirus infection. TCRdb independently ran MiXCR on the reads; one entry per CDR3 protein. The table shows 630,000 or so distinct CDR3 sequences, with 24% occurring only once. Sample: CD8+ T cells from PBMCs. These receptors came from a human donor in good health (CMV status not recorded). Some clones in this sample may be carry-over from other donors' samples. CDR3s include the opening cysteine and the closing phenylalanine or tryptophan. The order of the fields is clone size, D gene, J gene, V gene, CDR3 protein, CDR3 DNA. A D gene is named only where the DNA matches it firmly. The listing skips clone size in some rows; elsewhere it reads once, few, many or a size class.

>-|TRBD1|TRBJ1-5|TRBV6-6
CASSSYEGGGVGQPQHF
TGTGCCAGCAGTTCCTACGAGGGAGGGGGCGTAGGGCAGCCCCAGCATTTT
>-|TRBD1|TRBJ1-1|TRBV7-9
CASSDRDRPYTEAFF
TGTGCCAGCAGCGACCGGGACAGGCCCTACACTGAAGCTTTCTTT
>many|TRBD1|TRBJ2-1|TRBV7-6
CASSFLQGANNEQFF
TGTGCCAGCAGCTTTTTACAGGGGGCCAACAATGAGCAGTTCTTC
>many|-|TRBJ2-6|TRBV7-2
CASRHLRAVSGANVLTF
TGTGCCAGCAGGCACTTAAGGGCGGTCTCTGGGGCCAACGTCCTGACTTTC
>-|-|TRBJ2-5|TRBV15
CATSTRGPLQETQYF
TGTGCCACCAGCACGCGGGGACCCCTCCAAGAGACCCAGTACTTC
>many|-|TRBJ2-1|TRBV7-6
CASSLSRGAYNEQFF
TGTGCCAGCAGCTTATCCAGGGGGGCCTACAATGAGCAGTTCTTC
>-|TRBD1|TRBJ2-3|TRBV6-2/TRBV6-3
CASSYPLYRDRGPTDTQYF
TGTGCCAGCAGTTACCCCCTCTACCGGGACAGGGGGCCCACAGATACGCAGTATTTT
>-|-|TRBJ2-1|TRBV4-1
CASSLGEPNYNEQFF
TGCGCCAGCAGCCTCGGAGAGCCTAACTACAATGAGCAGTTCTTC
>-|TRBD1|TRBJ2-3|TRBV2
CASSSGQGSDTQYF
TGTGCCAGCAGTAGCGGACAGGGAAGTGATACGCAGTATTTT
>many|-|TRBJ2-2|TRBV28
CASTWGGELFF
TGTGCCTCCACGTGGGGCGGGGAGCTGTTTTTT
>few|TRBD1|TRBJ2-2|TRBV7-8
CASGGDREVVLGTGELFF
TGTGCCAGCGGGGGGGACAGGGAGGTGGTTCTGGGGACCGGGGAGCTGTTTTTT
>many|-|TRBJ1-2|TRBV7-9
CASSLGPGYTF
TGTGCCAGCAGCTTAGGACCTGGCTACACCTTC
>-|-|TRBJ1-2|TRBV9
CASSVGRGAHGYTF
TGTGCCAGCAGCGTAGGCAGGGGCGCGCATGGCTACACCTTC
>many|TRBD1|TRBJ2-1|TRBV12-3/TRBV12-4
CASSLGQGSEQFF
TGTGCCAGCAGCCTGGGACAGGGAAGTGAGCAGTTCTTC
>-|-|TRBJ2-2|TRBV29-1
CSVEDQGMNTGELFF
TGCAGCGTTGAAGATCAGGGGATGAACACCGGGGAGCTGTTTTTT
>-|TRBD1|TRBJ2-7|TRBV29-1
CSVGGQGGDSRGREQYF
TGCAGCGTTGGGGGACAGGGGGGCGATTCCCGAGGACGCGAGCAGTACTTC
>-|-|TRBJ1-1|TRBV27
CASSLVPLNTEAFF
TGTGCCAGCAGTTTAGTACCCTTGAACACTGAAGCTTTCTTT
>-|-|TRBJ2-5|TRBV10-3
CAISGGGGETQYF
TGTGCCATCAGCGGAGGGGGCGGTGAGACCCAGTACTTC
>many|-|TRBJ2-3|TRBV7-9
CASSPRTGTHTDTQYF
TGTGCCAGCAGCCCCCGCACGGGGACCCACACAGATACGCAGTATTTT
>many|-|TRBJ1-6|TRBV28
CASSLDSMGGALHF
TGTGCCAGCAGTTTAGATAGTATGGGTGGAGCCCTCCACTTT
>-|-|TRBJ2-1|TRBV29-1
CSVPKDSPSNEQFF
TGCAGCGTCCCTAAGGACAGCCCCTCCAATGAGCAGTTCTTC
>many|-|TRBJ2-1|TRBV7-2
CAKVPQGNNEQFF
TGTGCCAAAGTTCCCCAGGGAAACAATGAGCAGTTCTTC
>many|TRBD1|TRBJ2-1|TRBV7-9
CASSPPRTGLFF
TGTGCCAGCAGCCCTCCCCGGACAGGGCTCTTCTTC
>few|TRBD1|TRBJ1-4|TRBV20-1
CSALQGTNEKLFF
TGCAGTGCTTTACAGGGGACTAATGAAAAACTGTTTTTT
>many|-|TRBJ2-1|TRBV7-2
CASSLEASSYNEQFF
TGTGCCAGCAGCTTAGAGGCTAGCTCCTACAATGAGCAGTTCTTC
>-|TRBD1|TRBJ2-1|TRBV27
CASSSYWDRGRNEQFF
TGTGCCAGCAGTTCTTATTGGGACAGGGGAAGAAATGAGCAGTTCTTC
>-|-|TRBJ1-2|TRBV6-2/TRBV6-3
CASSADSTTF
TGTGCCAGCAGTGCCGACAGCACGACCTTC
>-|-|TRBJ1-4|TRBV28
CASSLEWGEDEKLFF
TGTGCCAGCAGTTTAGAATGGGGAGAGGATGAAAAACTGTTTTTT
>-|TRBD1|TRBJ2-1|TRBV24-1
CATSDQGAYNEQFF
TGTGCCACCAGTGACCAGGGGGCTTACAATGAGCAGTTCTTC
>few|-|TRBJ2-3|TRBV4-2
CASSQDRAATDTQYF
TGTGCCAGCAGCCAAGATAGGGCTGCCACAGATACGCAGTATTTT
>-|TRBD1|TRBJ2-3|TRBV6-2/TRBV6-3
CASSYSSGTGLTDTQYF
TGTGCCAGCAGTTACTCTTCCGGGACAGGGCTCACAGATACGCAGTATTTT
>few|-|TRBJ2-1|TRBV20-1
CSARYGGSHTEQFF
TGCAGTGCTAGATACGGTGGCAGCCACACTGAGCAGTTCTTC
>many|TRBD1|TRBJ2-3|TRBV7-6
CASSLAGGIQGGSDTQYF
TGTGCCAGCAGCTTAGCGGGGGGCATACAGGGGGGTTCTGATACGCAGTATTTT
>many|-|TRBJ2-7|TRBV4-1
CASSPSTGTYEQYF
TGCGCCAGCAGCCCCAGCACAGGGACCTACGAGCAGTACTTC
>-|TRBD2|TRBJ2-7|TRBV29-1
CSVGGTAYEQYF
TGCAGCGTCGGGGGGACCGCCTACGAGCAGTACTTC
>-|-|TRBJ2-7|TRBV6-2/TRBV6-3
CATVRSSYEQYF
TGTGCCACAGTCAGGAGCTCCTACGAGCAGTACTTC
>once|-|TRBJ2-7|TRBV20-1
CSARERDYEQYF
TGCAGTGCTAGAGAACGAGACTACGAGCAGTACTTC
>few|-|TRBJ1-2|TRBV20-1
CSASPLTDYGYTF
TGCAGTGCTAGCCCCCTGACAGATTATGGCTACACCTTC
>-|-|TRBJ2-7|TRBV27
CASSWSFQGYEQYF
TGTGCCAGCAGTTGGTCCTTCCAGGGGTACGAGCAGTACTTC
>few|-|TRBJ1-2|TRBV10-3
CAISEESHLTNYGYTF
TGTGCCATCAGTGAGGAGAGTCATCTCACTAACTATGGCTACACCTTC
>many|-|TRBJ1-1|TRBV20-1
CSVSPEAFF
TGCAGTGTCAGCCCTGAAGCTTTCTTT
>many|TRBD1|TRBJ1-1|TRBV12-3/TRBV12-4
CASSQTGMNTEAFF
TGTGCCAGCAGTCAGACAGGGATGAACACTGAAGCTTTCTTT
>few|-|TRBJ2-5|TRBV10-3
CAISRYRDYQETQYF
TGTGCCATCAGTCGATACCGGGACTACCAAGAGACCCAGTACTTC
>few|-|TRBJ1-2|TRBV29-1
CSVESRDYGYTF
TGCAGCGTTGAATCAAGGGACTATGGCTACACCTTC
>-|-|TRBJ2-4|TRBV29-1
CSVEEGFREAKNIQYF
TGCAGCGTTGAAGAGGGATTTAGGGAAGCCAAAAACATTCAGTACTTC
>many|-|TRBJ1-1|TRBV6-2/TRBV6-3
CASSYSDRNTEAFF
TGTGCCAGCAGTTACTCGGACAGGAACACTGAAGCTTTCTTT
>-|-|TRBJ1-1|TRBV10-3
CAISESRTEAFF
TGTGCCATCAGTGAGTCCAGAACTGAAGCTTTCTTT
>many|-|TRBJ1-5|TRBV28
CASSLLGANQPQHF
TGTGCCAGCAGTTTATTAGGGGCAAATCAGCCCCAGCATTTT
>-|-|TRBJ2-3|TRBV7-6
CASSRTPGDTQYF
TGTGCCAGCAGCAGGACACCTGGGGATACGCAGTATTTT
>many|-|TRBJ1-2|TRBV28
CATLRGATGNYGYTF
TGTGCCACCTTGAGGGGAGCTACCGGGAACTATGGCTACACCTTC
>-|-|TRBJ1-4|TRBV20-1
CSARDLRQEGEKLFF
TGCAGTGCTAGAGATTTAAGACAGGAAGGCGAAAAACTGTTTTTT
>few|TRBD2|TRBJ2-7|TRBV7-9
CASRDGGGTYEQYF
TGTGCCAGCAGGGACGGGGGGGGAACCTACGAGCAGTACTTC
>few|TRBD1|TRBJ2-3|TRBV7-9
CASSIPGQGFHTQYF
TGTGCCAGCAGCATACCGGGACAGGGGTTTCATACGCAGTATTTT
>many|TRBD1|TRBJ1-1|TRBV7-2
CASSLALQQGSEAFF
TGTGCCAGCAGCTTAGCGTTACAACAGGGGTCTGAAGCTTTCTTT
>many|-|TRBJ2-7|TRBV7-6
CASSLARQGPYEQYF
TGTGCCAGCAGCTTAGCGCGTCAGGGTCCCTACGAGCAGTACTTC
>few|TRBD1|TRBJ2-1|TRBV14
CASSQRTGVYSYNEQFF
TGTGCCAGCAGCCAAAGGACAGGGGTGTATTCCTACAATGAGCAGTTCTTC
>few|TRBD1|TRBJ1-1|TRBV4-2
CASSPGQGAGLVTEAFF
TGTGCCAGCAGCCCGGGACAGGGGGCAGGTTTGGTCACTGAAGCTTTCTTT
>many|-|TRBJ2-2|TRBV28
CASSTEGTGELFF
TGTGCCAGCAGCACAGAGGGCACCGGGGAGCTGTTTTTT
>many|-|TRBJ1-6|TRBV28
CASSLSGTDYNSPLHF
TGTGCCAGCAGTTTATCGGGGACGGACTATAATTCACCCCTCCACTTT
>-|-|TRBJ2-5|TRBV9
CASSVGGNQETQYF
TGTGCCAGCAGCGTAGGGGGGAACCAAGAGACCCAGTACTTC